This is a list of T cell receptor beta chains from one sample in a study of T cell repertoires in ileal Crohn's disease. TCRdb's copy holds only in-frame clones and misses some; the assay was immunoSEQ multiplex PCR. This sample carries around 6,000 clones, about four fifths of them seen once, and the ten largest clones take approximately 16%. Sequencing was performed on ileal tissue. Receptors originate from an adult with Crohn's disease. Each CDR3 is given with its conserved first and last residue. A D gene is named only where the DNA matches it firmly. Only some rows state a clone size, as once, few, many or a class for expanded clones.

clone size: once
V gene: TRBV5-1
D gene: TRBD2
J gene: TRBJ2-3
CDR3 DNA: TGCGCCAGCAGGCAACCGTTAGCGGGAGTTGGCACAGATACGCAGTATTTT
CDR3 protein: CASRQPLAGVGTDTQYF

clone size: once
V gene: TRBV13
D gene: NA
J gene: TRBJ2-7
CDR3 DNA: TGTGCCAGCAGCTTAAGGGGGTACTTGTACGAGCAGTACTTC
CDR3 protein: CASSLRGYLYEQYF

clone size: NA
V gene: TRBV11-2
D gene: TRBD2
J gene: TRBJ2-3
CDR3 DNA: TGTGCCAGCAGCTTAGCATCCGGAGGGACTAGGACGAACACAGATACGCAGTATTTT
CDR3 protein: CASSLASGGTRTNTDTQYF

clone size: NA
V gene: TRBV6-1
D gene: NA
J gene: TRBJ2-2
CDR3 DNA: TGTGCCAGCAATGACAGGTCGAACACCGGGGAGCTGTTTTTT
CDR3 protein: CASNDRSNTGELFF

clone size: NA
V gene: TRBV18
D gene: TRBD1
J gene: TRBJ1-1
CDR3 DNA: TGTGCCAGCTCAGACGGGACAGCGATTCCTTTT
CDR3 protein: CASSDGTAIPF

clone size: NA
V gene: TRBV25-1
D gene: NA
J gene: TRBJ2-3
CDR3 DNA: TGTGCCAGCAGTAAACCCGCAGGGTATACGCAGTATTTT
CDR3 protein: CASSKPAGYTQYF

clone size: NA
V gene: TRBV6-6
D gene: TRBD1
J gene: TRBJ2-7
CDR3 DNA: TGTGCCAGCAGCAATTGGGGACAGGGCGTTACCTACGAGCAGTACTTC
CDR3 protein: CASSNWGQGVTYEQYF

clone size: NA
V gene: TRBV11-1
D gene: TRBD1
J gene: TRBJ2-7
CDR3 DNA: TGTGCCAGCAGCTTAGCCGGACAGGGGGCGAGGGAGCAGTACTTC
CDR3 protein: CASSLAGQGAREQYF

clone size: NA
V gene: TRBV14
D gene: TRBD2
J gene: TRBJ2-3
CDR3 DNA: TGTGCCAGCAGCCAAGATCAAAGGGTAGCGGGGAGCACAGATACGCAGTATTTT
CDR3 protein: CASSQDQRVAGSTDTQYF

clone size: NA
V gene: TRBV2
D gene: NA
J gene: TRBJ2-1
CDR3 DNA: TGTGCCAGCAGTGAAAGACAGGCAGGCGGGTATGAGCAGTTCTTC
CDR3 protein: CASSERQAGGYEQFF

clone size: NA
V gene: TRBV6-4
D gene: NA
J gene: TRBJ2-3
CDR3 DNA: TGTGCCAGCAGTAGCGGGAGCACAGATACGCAGTATTTT
CDR3 protein: CASSSGSTDTQYF

clone size: NA
V gene: TRBV4-1
D gene: NA
J gene: TRBJ1-1
CDR3 DNA: TGCGCCAGCAGCCAAGATTGGCAGGGAGGGAACACTGAAGCTTTCTTT
CDR3 protein: CASSQDWQGGNTEAFF

clone size: NA
V gene: TRBV7-9
D gene: NA
J gene: TRBJ2-7
CDR3 DNA: TGTGCCAGCGTCGGGGGATACGAGCAGTACTTC
CDR3 protein: CASVGGYEQYF

clone size: NA
V gene: TRBV28
D gene: TRBD1
J gene: TRBJ1-2
CDR3 DNA: TGTGCCAGCAGTCTCACAGGGGGAAACTATGGCTACACCTTC
CDR3 protein: CASSLTGGNYGYTF

clone size: NA
V gene: TRBV5-1
D gene: NA
J gene: TRBJ1-2
CDR3 DNA: TGCGCCAGCAGCGGCATATATTCGGGGGACTATGGCTACACCTTC
CDR3 protein: CASSGIYSGDYGYTF

clone size: NA
V gene: TRBV6-1
D gene: TRBD2
J gene: TRBJ2-7
CDR3 DNA: TGTGCCAGCAGTGATGGGACTAGCCATTCCTACGAGCAGTACTTC
CDR3 protein: CASSDGTSHSYEQYF

clone size: NA
V gene: TRBV5-1
D gene: TRBD2
J gene: TRBJ2-1
CDR3 DNA: TGCGCCAGCAGCTTCGCTAGCGGGAGGCGCTCCTACAATGAGCAGTTCTTC
CDR3 protein: CASSFASGRRSYNEQFF

clone size: NA
V gene: TRBV6-5
D gene: TRBD2
J gene: TRBJ2-7
CDR3 DNA: TGTGCCAGCAGTTTTGGAGCGGGGGCGACCTACGAGCAGTACTTC
CDR3 protein: CASSFGAGATYEQYF

clone size: few
V gene: TRBV5-8
D gene: TRBD2
J gene: TRBJ2-3
CDR3 DNA: TGTGCCAGCAGCCTATGGAGCACTAGCGGTACCTCAGATACGCAGTATTTT
CDR3 protein: CASSLWSTSGTSDTQYF

clone size: once
V gene: TRBV28
D gene: NA
J gene: TRBJ1-2
CDR3 DNA: TGTGCCAGCAGTTTAGGGGGGGGGATGAACTATGGCTACACCTTC
CDR3 protein: CASSLGGGMNYGYTF

clone size: once
V gene: TRBV2
D gene: TRBD1
J gene: TRBJ2-3
CDR3 DNA: TGTGCCAGCACAATGCGACAGGGGACAGATACGCAGTATTTT
CDR3 protein: CASTMRQGTDTQYF

clone size: NA
V gene: TRBV6-1
D gene: TRBD1
J gene: TRBJ2-7
CDR3 DNA: TGTGCCAGCAGTGAGACAGGGGTCTACGAGCAGTACTTC
CDR3 protein: CASSETGVYEQYF

clone size: few
V gene: TRBV6-1
D gene: TRBD1
J gene: TRBJ2-7
CDR3 DNA: TGTGCCAGCAAATGGCGGCCAGGGGGCGACGAGCAGTACTTC
CDR3 protein: CASKWRPGGDEQYF

clone size: NA
V gene: TRBV6-1
D gene: NA
J gene: TRBJ1-5
CDR3 DNA: TGTGCCAGCAGTGAAAGTAACAGAAATCAGCCCCAGCATTTT
CDR3 protein: CASSESNRNQPQHF

clone size: once
V gene: TRBV28
D gene: NA
J gene: TRBJ1-1
CDR3 DNA: TGTGCCAGCAGTTTGGACAGTTACTCTGAAGCTTTCTTT
CDR3 protein: CASSLDSYSEAFF

clone size: NA
V gene: TRBV6-5
D gene: TRBD1
J gene: TRBJ2-3
CDR3 DNA: TGTGCCAGCAGTTACTCGACAGGGGTTGCGGATACGCAGTATTTT
CDR3 protein: CASSYSTGVADTQYF